This T cell receptor (beta chain) was profiled in a study of beta chain features in type 1 diabetes. The entirety of the isolated RNA underwent reverse transcription, so expressed TCRB transcripts were sequenced. The method was immunoSEQ multiplex PCR; TCRdb's version includes in-frame clones alone and lacks a portion of them. The top ten hold roughly 1.4% of the sample, which has tens of thousands of clones, under 55% seen once. Turning to this clone: Its antigen is as yet unknown.

General study results and limits: Shortening that was moderate but significant affected the TCRB CDR3s of Type 1 diabetes patients in all four CD4+ subsets.

Germline values: CDR1 MDHEN, CDR2 SYDVKM. The length of the CDR3 is 14 residues. V lost 5 bases to trimming and J lost 7 bases, with 17 bases between them. This receptor was taken from a man aged 30-40 years with type 1 diabetes. The sequenced material came from Tregs from blood. This sequence joins TRBV28 and TRBJ1-1, with D tentatively TRBD1 (5 bases). CDR3 bases: TGTGCCAGCAGTGCCCCGGGGGATCGAGGTGAAGCTTTCTTT. Protein sequence: CASSAPGDRGEAFF.